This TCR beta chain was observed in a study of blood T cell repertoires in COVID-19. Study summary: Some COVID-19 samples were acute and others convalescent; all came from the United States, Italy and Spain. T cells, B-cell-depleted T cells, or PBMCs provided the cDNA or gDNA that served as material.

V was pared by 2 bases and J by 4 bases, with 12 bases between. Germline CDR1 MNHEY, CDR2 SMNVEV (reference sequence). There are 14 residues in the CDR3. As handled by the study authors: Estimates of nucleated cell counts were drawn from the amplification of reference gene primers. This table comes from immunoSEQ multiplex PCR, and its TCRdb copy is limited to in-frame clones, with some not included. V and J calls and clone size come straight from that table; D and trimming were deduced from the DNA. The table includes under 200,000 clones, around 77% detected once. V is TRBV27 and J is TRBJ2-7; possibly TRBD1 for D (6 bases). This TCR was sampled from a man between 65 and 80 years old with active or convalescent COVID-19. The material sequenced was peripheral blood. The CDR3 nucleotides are TGTGCCAGCAGTTTAAAACACAGGGTTTACGAGCAGTACTTC. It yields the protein CASSLKHRVYEQYF.